This T cell receptor beta chain was recovered during a study of molecular identifiers for immune sequencing clone quantification (dated by TCRdb to the late 2010s). For context, the study as a whole: For a replicate experiment, RNA from around 20,000 or 100,000 naive CD8 T cells was divided into five aliquots, of which four were sequenced. The study was a methods study using CD8 T cells to benchmark molecular-identifier clustering-based TCR repertoire sequencing (MIDCIRS) and TCR RNA copy counting. Broader findings and caveats from the paper: Naive libraries contained spiked-in Jurkat TCR RNA (around eleven copies' worth), which is not part of the donor repertoire. In CMV-specific effector cells, over 99% of molecules were held by clones above 20 RNA copies, whereas under 1% of molecules were held by such clones in naive cells. Without barcode sub-clustering, chimeric consensus sequences inflated TCR diversity; chimeras reached as high as 47%. Highly expanded clone sizes could be underestimated if identical TCR molecules share a barcode. Spiked-in Jurkat TCR RNA equivalent to a single cell was reported to be detectable even among over 800,000 naive CD8 T cells. Around 2.9 recovered TCR RNA copies per cell were obtained by modeling, versus approximately 10 by digital PCR, implying a capture efficiency of 25% to 30%.

The library was produced with PCR. Reads for this sample came from an Illumina HiSeq 4000. Preparation of bulk TCR libraries followed a previously described approach, with the TCR primers listed in Table S5. The Qiagen AllPrep DNA/RNA kit was used to purify total RNA. Before any analysis, reads coming from multiple sequencing runs of the same library were combined into one pool. The authors processed their data as follows. Reads were retained only if the reads had an exact TCR constant sequence, and the retained reads were trimmed to 150 nt and grouped according to their 12-nt molecular barcodes. Reads inside each barcode group were sub-clustered using a 15% Levenshtein threshold, and a quality-weighted consensus sequence was constructed for each RNA molecule. Non-functional sequences were discarded, and so were lower-count sequences lying one edit away from another sequence. Based on a fit of two negative binomial distributions, barcode sub-clusters having less than 20% of the maximum read count were discarded. Clones were called with MiXCR by TCRdb after fastp trimmed the public reads at Q25, and only in-frame beta chains were retained. Each entry merges the rows of one CDR3 protein and shows their most common DNA and genes. The V and J calls follow TCRdb's processing rather than the paper's. The sample has about half a million distinct CDR3 sequences on record, around 21% of them singletons. The biggest ten clones account for about 0.8% of the sample.

Measured from the cysteine to the phenylalanine, the CDR3 is 16 residues long. Only CDR3 DNA is held: 48 bases, read in frame from base 1. The germline V gene yields LGHNA for CDR1 and YSLEER for CDR2. The junction shows trimming of 0 bases on V and 1 base on J, plus 13 bases between the germline ends. For this clonotype: What this receptor recognizes is not known. No much larger clonotype is one base removed from it; base qualities were not supplied.

Libraries of naive CD8 T cells were generated from about 21,000 to 970,000 sorted cells, with 10%, 30% or 50% of the purified RNA used. Naive CD8 T cells were FACS-sorted as CD8+CD4-CCR7+CD45RA+ on a BD FACSAria II into RLT Plus buffer. To test detection sensitivity, Jurkat RNA equal to under 13 TCR copies was added to samples of about 19,000-1,100,000 naive CD8 T cells. Enrichment of CD8 T cells was performed with RosetteSep CD8+ T Cell Enrichment Cocktail and Ficoll-Paque, after which ACK red cell lysis was carried out. The clonotype was recovered from a human donor in good health. Some libraries in this study had Jurkat cell RNA spiked in. The V and J genes are TRBV4-3 and TRBJ2-7; the D gene cannot be named for sure. Sequenced input: naive CD8+ T cells from blood, with Jurkat cell RNA spiked in. This specimen's cell subset or site label, interpreted: FACS-sorted CD8+CD4-CCR7+CD45RA+ naive T cells. The sequenced DNA: TGCGCCAGCAGCCAAGATCGGGTGGCAGTTTCCTACGAGCAGTACTTC. This codes for CASSQDRVAVSYEQYF.